Following are 32 T cell receptor beta chains from one sample sequenced in a study of blood T cell repertoires in COVID-19. TCRdb's table, derived via immunoSEQ multiplex PCR, lists solely in-frame clones and lacks some. The data contain about 670,000 clones, about nine tenths of them singletons. The sequencing sample was made of peripheral blood. The receptors originated from a woman aged 18-30 years with acute or convalescent COVID-19.

This chain links TRBV2 with TRBJ2-7; a weak D match, TRBD1 (6 bases). With 8 bases removed from V and 5 bases from J, the gap between germline ends came to 13 bases. The CDR3 spans 12 residues. Germline-derived CDR1 and CDR2 are SNHLY and FYNNEI. CDR3 amino acids: CASSTGTHEQYF. The DNA for the CDR3 is TGTGCCAGCTCCACAGGGACGCACGAGCAGTACTTC.

The chain couples TRBV24-1 to TRBJ2-1; 7 bases are shared with TRBD1. V trimming: 7 bases; J trimming: 5 bases; junction bases outside the gene matches: 7. The length of the CDR3 is 14 residues. Germline CDR1 and CDR2: KGHDR and SFDVKD. CDR3 residues: CATRQTGINNEQFF. The CDR3 DNA is TGTGCCACCAGACAGACAGGGATAAACAATGAGCAGTTCTTC.

V and J are TRBV5-1 and TRBJ1-4; no reliable D call. The CDR3 has 15 residues. Trimming took 0 bases from V and 0 from J, leaving 6 bases between them. Germline-derived CDR1 and CDR2 are SGHRS and YFSETQ. The CDR3 region is CASSLVPATNEKLFF. The DNA for the CDR3 is TGCGCCAGCAGCTTGGTCCCAGCAACTAATGAAAAACTGTTTTTT. Complete variable domain (other parts from reference TRBV5-1 and TRBJ1-4): KAGVTQTPRYLIKTRGQQVTLSCSPISGHRSVSWYQQTPGQGLQFLFEYFSETQRNKGNFPGRFSGRQFSNSRSEMNVSTLELGDSALYLCASSLVPATNEKLFFGSGTQLSVL.

The J gene is TRBJ2-7, the V gene TRBV5-1; D is unclear. With 7 bases removed from V and 3 bases from J, the gap between germline ends came to 14 bases. Germline values: CDR1 SGHRS, CDR2 YFSETQ. The CDR3 has 13 amino acids. CDR3 nucleotides: TGCGCCAGCTCGCCCGAAAACTACTACGAGCAGTACTTC. Protein sequence: CASSPENYYEQYF.

As concerns this clone: The sample holds other DNA sequences that translate to the same CDR3. This chain joins TRBV18 and TRBJ1-2; maybe TRBD1 (5 bases). Germline V gene data show CDR1 as KGHSH and CDR2 as LQKENI. The length of the CDR3 is 14 residues. Deletions cut 3 bases from V and 0 bases from J, with 8 bases between. In nucleotides, the CDR3 is TGTGCCAGCTCACCGGGACTCCCTAACTATGGCTACACCTTC. Its translation is CASSPGLPNYGYTF. The whole variable domain, remainder taken from reference TRBV18 and TRBJ1-2, is NAGVMQNPRHLVRRRGQEARLRCSPMKGHSHVYWYRQLPEEGLKFMVYLQKENIIDESGMPKERFSAEFPKEGPSILRIQQVVRGDSAAYFCASSPGLPNYGYTFGSGTRLTVV.

This chain uses TRBV11-2 with TRBJ2-1, with 10 bases identical to TRBD2. Germline V gene data show CDR1 as SGHAT and CDR2 as FQNNGV. V was clipped by 1 base and J by 3 bases; unmatched bases: 6. The CDR3 has 17 amino acids. The CDR3 DNA is TGTGCCAGCAGCTTAGGGGCTAGCGGGGGATTCTACAATGAGCAGTTCTTC. This encodes CASSLGASGGFYNEQFF.

This sequence joins TRBV24-1 and TRBJ2-2; TRBD2 might be the D (5 bases). The ends were cut back, 6 bases at V and 4 bases at J, with 11 bases in the middle. Germline-derived CDR1 and CDR2 are KGHDR and SFDVKD. This CDR3 is built from 14 residues. CDR3 amino acids: CATSNRRITGELFF. DNA for the CDR3: TGTGCCACCAGTAATCGGAGGATCACCGGGGAGCTGTTTTTT.

The genes are TRBV19 and TRBJ1-2, with 7 bases identical to TRBD1. Germline assignment: CDR1 LNHDA and CDR2 SQIVND (reference sequence). V gave up 1 base and J gave up 8 bases; unmatched junction bases: 10. This CDR3 spans 15 amino acids. CDR3: CASSIGMGQYLGYTF. The CDR3 region has the DNA TGTGCCAGTAGTATAGGCATGGGACAGTACCTCGGCTACACCTTC.

V is TRBV11-2 and J is TRBJ1-3; D is ambiguous. Trimming left V 3 bases short and J 2 bases short, with 5 bases between. The length of the CDR3 is 13 residues. Germline V gene lookup returns CDR1 SGHAT and CDR2 FQNNGV. CDR3 sequence: CASSFPTGNTIYF. CDR3 bases: TGTGCCAGCAGCTTCCCCACTGGAAACACCATATATTTT.

For the CDR3, the DNA is TGTGCCAGCAGTGACCGACAGGGGGCGAGCACTGAAGCTTTCTTT. Translated: CASSDRQGASTEAFF. The rearrangement joins TRBV2 to TRBJ1-1, with 10 bases identical to TRBD1. The CDR3 runs 15 residues. The V segment lost 3 bases and the J segment 4 bases; nucleotides outside the gene matches: 5. Germline values: CDR1 SNHLY, CDR2 FYNNEI.

This sequence joins TRBV10-3 and TRBJ2-3; D gene unclear. The CDR3 covers 11 residues. The V end lost 8 bases, the J end lost 2 bases, and 5 bases lay between the germline ends. The V gene's germline CDR1 is ENHRY and CDR2 SYGVKD. The CDR3 here is CAIQNTDTQYF. For the CDR3, the DNA is TGTGCCATCCAGAACACAGATACGCAGTATTTT.

The gene calls are TRBV21-1 and TRBJ2-7; the table calls TRBD1, which could not be checked here. TRBV21-1 is assigned pseudogene status. This CDR3 spans 12 amino acids. The CDR3 DNA reads TGTGCCGGACAGGGGGCGGGGTACGAGCAGTACTTC. This sequence encodes CAGQGAGYEQYF.

The chain joins TRBV7-9 to TRBJ2-7, with 10 bases matching TRBD1. This CDR3 region has 15 residues. V was clipped by 5 bases and J by 7 bases; unmatched bases: 11. Germline CDR1 is SEHNR and CDR2 is FQNEAQ (reference sequence). CDR3 DNA sequence: TGTGCCAGCAGCCTAGGGACAGGGGCCCTAGATGAGCAGTACTTC. This sequence encodes CASSLGTGALDEQYF.

V usage is TRBV24-1 and J usage is TRBJ1-3; D remains unclear. V lost 9 bases and J lost 2, with 13 bases in between. The germline gives CDR1 KGHDR, CDR2 SFDVKD. CDR3 length: 14 residues. Here the CDR3 reads CATGPSPPGNTIYF. As DNA, the CDR3 is TGTGCCACCGGCCCAAGTCCGCCTGGAAACACCATATATTTT.

This chain connects TRBV25-1 to TRBJ1-6; D might be TRBD1 (6 bases). This CDR3 is built from 14 residues. From germline, CDR1 is MGHDK and CDR2 SYGVNS. The germline V and J ends were trimmed by 4 bases and 6 bases, with 10 bases remaining between them. CDR3 residues: CASSVTGPNSPLHF. The CDR3 coding sequence is TGTGCCAGCAGTGTGACAGGTCCTAATTCACCCCTCCACTTT.

This clone has a handful of counts. This rearrangement joins TRBV5-1 to TRBJ1-1; D is unclear. This CDR3 is built from 13 residues. The germline V gene has CDR1 SGHRS and CDR2 YFSETQ. V was trimmed by 1 base and J by 1 base, leaving 5 bases between them. The CDR3 spells CASSLLSNTEAFF. The CDR3 DNA reads TGCGCCAGCAGCTTGCTGTCGAACACTGAAGCTTTCTTT. Drawing the rest from reference TRBV5-1 and TRBJ1-1, the complete variable domain is KAGVTQTPRYLIKTRGQQVTLSCSPISGHRSVSWYQQTPGQGLQFLFEYFSETQRNKGNFPGRFSGRQFSNSRSEMNVSTLELGDSALYLCASSLLSNTEAFFGQGTRLTVV.

V is TRBV2 and J is TRBJ2-2; TRBD1 aligns across 8 bases. V dropped 6 bases and J dropped 5; count of bases not matched to a gene: 14. The CDR3 totals 17 residues. The germline V gene has CDR1 SNHLY and CDR2 FYNNEI. The CDR3 loop reads CASRDDRGRSGTGELFF. DNA of the CDR3: TGTGCCAGCAGAGATGACAGGGGCCGGAGCGGAACCGGGGAGCTGTTTTTT.

This clone was counted only a few times. This sequence joins TRBV6-5 and TRBJ1-3; 7 bases match TRBD1. This CDR3 has 14 residues. Trimming removed 8 bases from V and 6 bases from J; junction bases left unmatched: 10. Germline V gene lookup returns CDR1 MNHEY and CDR2 SVGAGI. The CDR3 DNA follows: TGTGCCAGCGGACCGGGACAGCCGCAAAACACCATATATTTT. It codes for CASGPGQPQNTIYF.

The chain couples TRBV10-2 to TRBJ2-3; perhaps TRBD2 as D (6 bases). The germline V gene encodes CDR1 WSHSY and CDR2 SAAADI. Trimming removed 4 bases at V and 4 bases at J, with 12 bases between. The CDR3 loop spans 14 amino acids. The CDR3 DNA is TGCGCCAGCAGTGTCGCGGGGATCTCAGATACGCAGTATTTT. Its protein product is CASSVAGISDTQYF.

The rearrangement uses TRBV4-1 and TRBJ1-4; 8 positions match TRBD1. The ends lost 4 bases at V and 10 bases at J; junction bases unmatched: 11. Germline CDR1 is MGHRA and CDR2 is YSYEKL. This CDR3 is built from 15 residues. Written as DNA, the CDR3 is TGCGCCAGCAGCCCGAACAGGGGGGATTACGGAAAACTGTTTTTT. Translated: CASSPNRGDYGKLFF.

This sequence joins TRBV7-2 and TRBJ2-2, with D perhaps TRBD1 (6 bases). The CDR3 extends over 16 amino acids. Germline CDR1 SGHTA, CDR2 FQGNSA. Trimming took 2 bases from V and 6 from J, leaving 16 bases between them. CDR3 nucleotides: TGTGCCAGCAGCTTACCGGGACATCGTCGGTCCGGGGAGCTGTTTTTT. It yields the protein CASSLPGHRRSGELFF.

The chain couples TRBV15 to TRBJ1-3; a possible D gene is TRBD1 (5 bases). The germline V and J ends were trimmed by 0 bases and 0 bases, with 18 bases remaining between them. Germline V gives CDR1 LNHNV, CDR2 YYDKDF (reference sequence). CDR3 size: 19 residues. The CDR3 DNA sequence: TGTGCCACCAGCAGAGACGCCTCCGACAGTCTGATCTCTGGAAACACCATATATTTT. This gives the protein CATSRDASDSLISGNTIYF. The full variable domain, in which reference TRBV15 and TRBJ1-3 provide the parts outside the CDR3, is DAMVIQNPRYQVTQFGKPVTLSCSQTLNHNVMYWYQQKSSQAPKLLFHYYDKDFNNEADTPDNFQSRRPNTSFCFLDIRSPGLGDTAMYLCATSRDASDSLISGNTIYFGEGSWLTVV.

The V call is TRBV6-2 or TRBV6-3, the J call TRBJ2-5; perhaps TRBD1 as D (6 bases). The CDR3 totals 16 residues. Trimming removed 4 bases at V and 0 bases at J, with 15 bases between. In germline, CDR1 is MNHEY, CDR2 SVGEGT. In DNA form, the CDR3 reads TGTGCCAGCAGTTTTCAGGGGTGGTGGTACCAAGAGACCCAGTACTTC. Translated: CASSFQGWWYQETQYF.

J is TRBJ1-2 and V is TRBV28, with 7 nucleotides matching TRBD1. CDR3 length: 15 residues. The germline gives CDR1 MDHEN, CDR2 SYDVKM. V shed 4 bases and J 4 bases; nucleotides not matched to a gene: 9. The CDR3 DNA is TGTGCCAGCAGTTCCCCGGGACAGACTATCTATGGCTACACCTTC. As protein: CASSSPGQTIYGYTF.

V usage is TRBV10-3 and J usage is TRBJ1-1; 7 bases are a match to TRBD1. V dropped 4 bases and J dropped 5; count of bases not matched to a gene: 4. Germline assignment: CDR1 ENHRY and CDR2 SYGVKD. The CDR3 length is 13 residues. The CDR3 here is CAISVGQETEAFF. For the CDR3, the DNA is TGTGCCATCAGTGTTGGACAGGAGACTGAAGCTTTCTTT.

CDR3 sequence (DNA): TGTGCCAGCAGCAAAACCGGGACAGGGACGAAGTTGCCCAATCAGCCCCAGCATTTT. It specifies CASSKTGTGTKLPNQPQHF. The gene calls are TRBV21-1 and TRBJ1-5; TRBD1, the table's D call, was not compared with the DNA. TRBV21-1 is listed as a pseudogene. This CDR3 is built from 19 residues.

The J gene is TRBJ2-1, the V gene TRBV11-3, with 7 positions matching TRBD1. Per germline, CDR1 SGHNT and CDR2 YENEEA. J was trimmed by 8 bases and V by 4 bases; bases with no gene match: 8. The CDR3 runs 14 residues. The CDR3 loop is CASSSRDSGYEQFF. CDR3 bases: TGTGCCAGCAGCTCTCGGGACAGCGGCTATGAGCAGTTCTTC.

In this sample, this clone turned up many times. The chain combines TRBV27 with TRBJ1-4; 10 nucleotides agree with TRBD1. This CDR3 spans 13 amino acids. With 8 bases clipped from V and 5 bases from J, the junction kept 2 bases outside the gene matches. Germline V gene lookup returns CDR1 MNHEY and CDR2 SMNVEV (reference sequence). CDR3: CASRDRGNEKLFF. As DNA, the CDR3 is TGTGCCAGCCGGGACAGGGGAAATGAAAAACTGTTTTTT.

The chain combines TRBV11-2 with TRBJ2-7, with TRBD1 identical over 7 bases. J gave up 5 bases and V 1 base, and 11 bases lay outside the gene matches. This CDR3 has 16 residues. Germline assignment: CDR1 SGHAT and CDR2 FQNNGV. Here the CDR3 DNA reads TGTGCCAGCAGCTTAGGGCGAGGGGGCCCTCTAAACGAGCAGTACTTC. This encodes CASSLGRGGPLNEQYF.

The gene calls are TRBV28 and TRBJ1-1, with D tentatively TRBD1 (5 bases). Trimming pared 5 bases from V and 7 bases from J, leaving 20 bases between. CDR1 is MDHEN, CDR2 SYDVKM, per germline. CDR3 length: 15 residues. CDR3 sequence reads: CASSPPLTVLFEAFF. CDR3 coding DNA: TGTGCCAGCAGTCCCCCCCTGACAGTCCTATTTGAAGCTTTCTTT. Combining the CDR3 with reference TRBV28 and TRBJ1-1 gives the whole variable domain DVKVTQSSRYLVKRTGEKVFLECVQDMDHENMFWYRQDPGLGLRLIYFSYDVKMKEKGDIPEGYSVSREKKERFSLILESASTNQTSMYLCASSPPLTVLFEAFFGQGTRLTVV.

This clone appeared a single time. The CDR3 loop reads CASSLVTTSYEQYF. CDR3 DNA sequence: TGTGCCAGCAGCTTAGTAACAACCTCCTACGAGCAGTACTTC. The chain combines TRBV7-2 with TRBJ2-7, with D unclear. The CDR3 runs to 14 residues. Germline lookup yields CDR1 SGHTA and CDR2 FQGNSA. Between the trimmed V and J ends, which lost 1 base and 0 bases, there was a span of 7 bases.

The chain is built from TRBV4-1 and TRBJ2-7; D is ambiguous. Looked up from germline, CDR1 is MGHRA and CDR2 is YSYEKL. Trimming cost V 4 bases and J 2 bases, with 15 bases left between them. The CDR3 runs to 15 residues. CDR3 residues: CASSRSYIDAYEQYF. The CDR3 coding sequence is TGCGCCAGCAGCCGTAGCTACATAGATGCCTACGAGCAGTACTTC.